A single sample gave rise to the 19 T cell receptor beta chains below, sequenced in a study of T cells in localized non-small cell lung cancer. Clones were sequenced by immunoSEQ multiplex PCR, and TCRdb holds only the in-frame ones, with some missing. The data show tens of thousands of clones, 65% to 85% seen once. This sample comprised peripheral blood, obtained before any cancer treatment. The receptor source for this set is a female donor of 60 years or more with stage I lung adenocarcinoma.

CDR3: CALGTGGEKLFF. DNA of the CDR3: TGTGCCCTAGGGACAGGGGGTGAAAAACTGTTTTTT. The chain is built from TRBV30 and TRBJ1-4; 11 nucleotides align to TRBD1. Germline lookup yields CDR1 GTSNPN and CDR2 SVGIG (reference sequence). Losses at the gene ends were 8 bases for V and 7 bases for J; bases not matched to a gene: 3. The CDR3 sequence is 12 residues long.

The chain combines TRBV14 with TRBJ1-1, with D possibly matching TRBD1 (5 bases). Trimming cost V 4 bases and J 0 bases, with 9 bases left between them. The CDR3 runs 14 residues. Germline-derived CDR1 and CDR2 are SGHDN and FVKESK. The CDR3 DNA reads TGTGCCAGCAGCCCCCGGGGCATGAACACTGAAGCTTTCTTT. Residues: CASSPRGMNTEAFF.

V gene TRBV27 combines with J gene TRBJ2-3, with 14 bases identical to TRBD2. CDR3 length equals 18 residues. V lost 1 base, J lost 2 bases, and 5 bases stayed unmatched. Germline CDR1 reads MNHEY; CDR2 reads SMNVEV (reference sequence). Here the CDR3 reads CASSLYRTSGGNTDTQYF. The DNA for the CDR3 is TGTGCCAGCAGTTTATATAGGACTAGCGGGGGGAACACAGATACGCAGTATTTT.

J is TRBJ1-1 and V is TRBV4-1, with TRBD1 as a possible D gene (5 bases). The CDR3 extends over 14 amino acids. Trimming took off 6 bases at V and 0 bases at J, with 11 bases between the two ends. Germline V gives CDR1 MGHRA, CDR2 YSYEKL. This CDR3 is CASSARGMNTEAFF. CDR3 DNA: TGCGCCAGCAGTGCCCGGGGGATGAACACTGAAGCTTTCTTT.

The genes are TRBV6-6 and TRBJ1-2; 7 bases map to TRBD1. The junction had 13 bases not matched to a gene; V was cut back by 6 bases and J by 3 bases. Germline loops: CDR1 MNHNY, CDR2 SVGAGI (reference sequence). This CDR3 is built from 16 residues. CDR3 loop: CASRGQRTLQDYGYTF. CDR3 coding DNA: TGTGCCAGCAGGGGACAGAGGACGTTACAAGACTATGGCTACACCTTC.

This clone has a single count. The V gene is TRBV7-3, the J gene TRBJ1-4; possible D gene TRBD1, 6 bases. The germline V gene has CDR1 SGHTA and CDR2 FQGTGA. V was cut by 4 bases and J by 6 bases, with 21 bases left in between. This CDR3 comprises 17 residues. CDR3 sequence: CASSSRGQWTNDEKLFF. The CDR3 DNA sequence: TGTGCCAGCAGCTCCAGGGGACAATGGACCAATGATGAAAAACTGTTTTTT.

The CDR3 loop is CASSPAGGAQETQYF. The CDR3 coding sequence is TGTGCCAGCAGCCCAGCTGGTGGGGCCCAAGAGACCCAGTACTTC. The chain joins TRBV7-3 to TRBJ2-5, with a possible D match to TRBD1 (5 bases). This CDR3 spans 15 amino acids. In germline, CDR1 is SGHTA, CDR2 FQGTGA. The V and J ends lost 5 bases and 1 base respectively, with 14 bases between them.

The chain carries TRBV4-2 and TRBJ2-3, with a tentative D call TRBD2 (6 bases). The CDR3 runs to 15 residues. V lost 0 bases to trimming and J lost 3 bases, with 10 bases between them. Germline values: CDR1 LGHNA, CDR2 YNFKEQ. The CDR3 nucleotides read TGTGCCAGCAGCCAAGATTCACGGGGGACAGATACGCAGTATTTT. It codes for CASSQDSRGTDTQYF.

This chain joins TRBV2 and TRBJ2-1; 8 bases are a match to TRBD2. With 8 bases clipped from V and 3 bases from J, the junction kept 9 bases outside the gene matches. This CDR3 comprises 15 residues. Germline-derived CDR1 and CDR2 are SNHLY and FYNNEI. The CDR3 here is CASAMRGASYNEQFF. DNA of the CDR3: TGTGCCAGCGCAATGCGGGGGGCTAGCTACAATGAGCAGTTCTTC.

In DNA form, the CDR3 reads TGTGCCAGCAGCGTCTCGAGCCGCGCCTACAATGAGCAGTTCTTC. The encoded protein is CASSVSSRAYNEQFF. The V call is TRBV7-2, the J call TRBJ2-1, with D uncertain. The V and J ends lost 5 bases and 2 bases respectively, with 13 bases between them. Germline lookup yields CDR1 SGHTA and CDR2 FQGNSA. This CDR3 has 15 residues.

This rearrangement joins TRBV6-1 to TRBJ2-7; 7 nucleotides agree with TRBD1. The germline gives CDR1 MNHNS, CDR2 SASEGT. The ends lost 11 bases at V and 7 bases at J; junction bases unmatched: 17. This CDR3 contains 14 residues. The CDR3 here is CASQGTVSPREQYF. In nucleotides, the CDR3 is TGTGCCTCTCAAGGGACAGTTTCACCTCGAGAGCAGTACTTC.

The rearrangement uses TRBV12-5 and TRBJ1-2, with 9 bases matching TRBD1. V was pared by 3 bases and J by 6 bases, with 5 bases of the junction left unmatched. The CDR3 runs 14 residues. Germline values: CDR1 LGHNT, CDR2 FRNRAP. CDR3 DNA sequence: TGTGCTAGTGGTTTCGGGGGACAGGGCCATGGCTACACCTTC. Protein sequence: CASGFGGQGHGYTF.

The V call is TRBV2, the J call TRBJ2-5; TRBD2 aligns across 9 bases. The J segment lost 0 bases and the V segment lost 5 bases, leaving 4 bases of the junction unmatched. The CDR3 length is 15 residues. Germline V gene sequence: CDR1 SNHLY, CDR2 FYNNEI. CDR3 in amino acids: CASSRSGGNQETQYF. In DNA, the CDR3 is TGTGCCAGCAGTCGAAGCGGGGGGAACCAAGAGACCCAGTACTTC.

In this sample, this clone turned up many times. The chain carries TRBV7-9 and TRBJ1-2; 7 bases map to TRBD1. The junction had 5 bases not matched to a gene; V was cut back by 8 bases and J by 2 bases. Germline CDR1 reads SEHNR; CDR2 reads FQNEAQ (reference sequence). The CDR3 sequence is 13 residues long. CDR3 sequence (DNA): TGTGCCAGCGAGCAGGGGGGGAACTATGGCTACACCTTC. Protein sequence: CASEQGGNYGYTF.

The chain uses TRBV19 and TRBJ1-4, with 8 nucleotides matching TRBD1. Germline V gene data show CDR1 as LNHDA and CDR2 as SQIVND (reference sequence). The V segment lost 6 bases and the J segment 7 bases; nucleotides outside the gene matches: 10. This CDR3 comprises 15 residues. CDR3 DNA: TGTGCCAGTAGACGTTCCGACAGGGGAGGTGAAAAACTGTTTTTT. Its protein is CASRRSDRGGEKLFF.

In this sample, this clone turned up once. The chain joins TRBV30 to TRBJ2-1, with a possible D match to TRBD1 (5 bases). Germline CDR1 GTSNPN, CDR2 SVGIG (reference sequence). V was pared by 3 bases and J by 8 bases, with 23 bases between. The CDR3 sequence is 16 residues long. The CDR3 is CAWRAGVGLFFDEQFF. CDR3 nucleotide sequence: TGTGCCTGGAGGGCTGGAGTGGGGCTCTTCTTCGATGAGCAGTTCTTC.

The rearrangement uses TRBV6-5 and TRBJ2-3; D not resolved. The CDR3 consists of 13 residues. Germline values: CDR1 MNHEY, CDR2 SVGAGI. V lost 7 bases to trimming and J lost 2 bases, with 10 bases between them. For the CDR3, the DNA is TGTGCCAGCAATCCTGGATACACAGATACGCAGTATTTT. Protein sequence: CASNPGYTDTQYF.

The rearrangement links TRBV5-6 to TRBJ1-5; D gene uncertain. CDR1 is SGHDT, CDR2 YYEEEE, per germline. The CDR3 spans 12 residues. The V and J ends lost 4 bases and 4 bases respectively, with 6 bases between them. The CDR3 region is CASSTGNQPQHF. The CDR3 bases are TGTGCCAGCAGCACGGGAAATCAGCCCCAGCATTTT.

This clone was recorded only once. This sequence joins TRBV6-5 and TRBJ2-7, with a tentative D call TRBD1 (6 bases). The CDR3 covers 15 residues. The germline gives CDR1 MNHEY, CDR2 SVGAGI. V dropped 7 bases and J dropped 0 bases, with 16 bases sitting between them. The CDR3 region is CASTLDRLDSYEQYF. For the CDR3, the DNA is TGTGCCAGCACCTTAGACAGGCTTGACTCCTACGAGCAGTACTTC.